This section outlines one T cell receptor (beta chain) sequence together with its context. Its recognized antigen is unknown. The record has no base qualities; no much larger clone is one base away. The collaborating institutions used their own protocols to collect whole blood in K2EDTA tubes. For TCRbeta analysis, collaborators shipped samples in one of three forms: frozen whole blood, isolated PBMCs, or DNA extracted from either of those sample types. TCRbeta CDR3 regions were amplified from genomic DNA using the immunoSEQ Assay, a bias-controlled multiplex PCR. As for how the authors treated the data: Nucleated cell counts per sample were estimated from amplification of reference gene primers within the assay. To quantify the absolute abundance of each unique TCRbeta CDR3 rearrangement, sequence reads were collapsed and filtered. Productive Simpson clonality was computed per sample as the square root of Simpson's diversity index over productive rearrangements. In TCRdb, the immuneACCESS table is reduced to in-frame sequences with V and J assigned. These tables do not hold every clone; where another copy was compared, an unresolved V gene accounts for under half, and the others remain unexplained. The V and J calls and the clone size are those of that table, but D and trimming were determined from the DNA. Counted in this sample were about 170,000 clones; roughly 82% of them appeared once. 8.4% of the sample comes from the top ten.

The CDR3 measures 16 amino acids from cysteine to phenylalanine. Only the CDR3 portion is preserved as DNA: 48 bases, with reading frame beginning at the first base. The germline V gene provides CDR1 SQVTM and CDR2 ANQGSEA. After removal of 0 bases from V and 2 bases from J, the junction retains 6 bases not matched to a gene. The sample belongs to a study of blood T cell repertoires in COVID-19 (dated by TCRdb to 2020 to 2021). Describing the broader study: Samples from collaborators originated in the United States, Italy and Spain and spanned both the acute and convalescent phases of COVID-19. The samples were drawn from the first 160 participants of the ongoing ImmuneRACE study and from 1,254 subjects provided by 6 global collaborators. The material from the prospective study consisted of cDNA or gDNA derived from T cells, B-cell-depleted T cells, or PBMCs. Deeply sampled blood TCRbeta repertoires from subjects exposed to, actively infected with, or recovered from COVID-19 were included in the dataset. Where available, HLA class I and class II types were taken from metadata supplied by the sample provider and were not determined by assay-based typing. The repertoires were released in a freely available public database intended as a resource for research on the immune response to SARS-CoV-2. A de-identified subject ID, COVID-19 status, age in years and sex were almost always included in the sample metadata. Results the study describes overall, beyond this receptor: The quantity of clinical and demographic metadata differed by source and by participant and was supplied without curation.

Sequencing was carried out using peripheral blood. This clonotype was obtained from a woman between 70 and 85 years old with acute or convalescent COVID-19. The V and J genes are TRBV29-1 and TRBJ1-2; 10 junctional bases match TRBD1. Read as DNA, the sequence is TGCAGCGTTGAAGATCGGGGACAGGGGACAAACTATGGCTACACCTTC. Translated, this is CSVEDRGQGTNYGYTF. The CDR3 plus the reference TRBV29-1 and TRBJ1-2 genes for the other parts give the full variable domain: SAVISQKPSRDICQRGTSLTIQCQVDSQVTMMFWYRQQPGQSLTLIATANQGSEATYESGFVIDKFPISRPNLTFSTLTVSNMSPEDSSIYLCSVEDRGQGTNYGYTFGSGTRLTVV.